This T cell receptor (beta chain) was captured by sequencing in a study of PD-L1 blockade in urothelial cancer. On the study more broadly: About nine tenths of the roughly 30 patients comprised males who had bladder-origin urothelial cancer.

Generated by immunoSEQ multiplex PCR, the TCRdb table keeps only in-frame clones and is missing some. The repertoire has 100,000 to 150,000 clones, about 84% of them found once; the top ten carry roughly 2.3%. CDR1 is MNHEY, CDR2 SVGAGI, per germline. The CDR3 has 14 residues. V was pared by 7 bases and J by 4 bases, with 7 bases of the junction left unmatched. Time point defined: peripheral blood 6 weeks after treatment start. The sample here was PBMCs, taken around atezolizumab (anti-PD-L1) treatment. The J gene is TRBJ2-5, the V gene TRBV6-5, with TRBD2 matching 9 bases. This TCR was recovered from a man aged 50-60 years with urothelial cancer. The CDR3 protein is CASTVSGSAETQYF. The CDR3 region has the DNA TGTGCCAGCACGGTTAGCGGGAGCGCAGAGACCCAGTACTTC.